Listed below are T cell receptor beta chains from one sample, sequenced in a study of OX40 agonist ivuxolimab in advanced cancers. Some clones are missing from TCRdb's copy, which holds only in-frame ones; the method was immunoSEQ multiplex PCR. The table lists 45,000 or so clones, roughly 93% of them singletons, with under 20% in the top ten. This specimen was CD4+ or CD8+ T cells sorted from blood, taken in a trial of the OX40 agonist ivuxolimab. These receptors all stem from an adult with an advanced solid tumor such as melanoma, head and neck, liver or kidney cancer. Each CDR3 is given with its conserved first and last residue. The D gene is left open where the match is weak. Clone size appears in some rows only: once, few, many, or a class for an expanded clone.

clone size,V gene,D gene,J gene,CDR3 protein,CDR3 DNA
NA,TRBV29-1,NA,TRBJ2-3,CSVESRAQGPQDTQYF,TGCAGCGTTGAAAGCCGGGCTCAGGGACCTCAGGATACGCAGTATTTT
NA,TRBV19,TRBD2,TRBJ2-3,CASSDPGLAVTDTQYF,TGTGCCAGTAGTGACCCGGGACTAGCGGTGACAGATACGCAGTATTTT
NA,TRBV27,NA,TRBJ1-4,CASSQYVRQTTNEKLFF,TGTGCCAGCAGTCAATACGTAAGACAGACAACTAATGAAAAACTGTTTTTT
NA,TRBV28,NA,TRBJ1-5,CASSPRNSNQPQHF,TGTGCCAGCAGTCCCAGGAATAGCAATCAGCCCCAGCATTTT
NA,TRBV6-1,NA,TRBJ2-1,CASSEDTGFTYNEQFF,TGTGCCAGCAGTGAAGATACAGGGTTCACCTACAATGAGCAGTTCTTC
NA,TRBV19,NA,TRBJ2-4,CASSVSLGHNLQRAKNIQYF,TGTGCCAGTAGTGTTAGTTTGGGACATAACCTGCAGAGGGCCAAAAACATTCAGTACTTC
NA,TRBV11-2,TRBD1,TRBJ2-6,CASSPPDRALFGANVLTF,TGTGCCAGCAGCCCACCGGACAGGGCCCTCTTTGGGGCCAACGTCCTGACTTTC
NA,TRBV7-6,NA,TRBJ1-1,CASSLSEGTEAFF,TGTGCCAGCAGCTTATCCGAGGGCACTGAAGCTTTCTTT
once,TRBV2,TRBD1,TRBJ1-1,CASKGGRGNTEAFF,TGTGCCAGCAAAGGGGGCAGGGGGAACACTGAAGCTTTCTTT
NA,TRBV5-4,TRBD2,TRBJ2-7,CASRISGGTYEQYF,TGTGCCAGCAGAATTAGCGGGGGTACCTACGAGCAGTACTTC
NA,TRBV11-2,NA,TRBJ1-1,CASSFGGRIEAFF,TGTGCCAGCAGCTTTGGGGGGCGCATTGAAGCTTTCTTT
NA,TRBV19,NA,TRBJ2-5,CASSPPGEETQYF,TGTGCCAGTAGCCCACCAGGCGAAGAGACCCAGTACTTC
NA,TRBV5-6,NA,TRBJ2-3,CASSFWSGADTQYF,TGTGCCAGCAGCTTTTGGTCGGGGGCAGATACGCAGTATTTT
NA,TRBV4-1,NA,TRBJ2-3,CASSQRASLPTDTQYF,TGCGCCAGCAGCCAAAGGGCTAGCTTACCCACAGATACGCAGTATTTT
NA,TRBV7-9,TRBD1,TRBJ2-3,CATRQGRTDTQYF,TGTGCCACCCGACAGGGGAGGACAGATACGCAGTATTTT
NA,TRBV28,NA,TRBJ2-1,CASSSVLGNEQFF,TGTGCCAGCAGTTCAGTCTTGGGGAATGAGCAGTTCTTC
NA,TRBV28,TRBD2,TRBJ2-7,CASSLPSGGFSSYEQYF,TGTGCCAGCAGTTTGCCTAGCGGGGGCTTCAGCTCCTACGAGCAGTACTTC
few,TRBV5-8,NA,TRBJ2-5,CASSLEGQGRETQYF,TGTGCCAGCAGCTTGGAGGGCCAAGGGCGGGAGACCCAGTACTTC
NA,TRBV19,NA,TRBJ2-5,CASKAAGETQYF,TGTGCCAGTAAAGCTGCGGGGGAGACCCAGTACTTC
NA,TRBV2,TRBD1,TRBJ2-3,CASSMGQVGTDTQYF,TGTGCCAGCAGTATGGGACAGGTGGGCACAGATACGCAGTATTTT
NA,TRBV9,NA,TRBJ2-5,CASSPAGETQYF,TGTGCCAGCAGCCCGGCGGGGGAGACCCAGTACTTC
NA,TRBV9,NA,TRBJ1-3,CASSVDPGPIYF,TGTGCCAGCAGCGTCGACCCTGGGCCCATATATTTT
NA,TRBV20-1,NA,TRBJ2-7,CSVRVSYEQYF,TGCAGTGTCAGGGTTTCCTACGAGCAGTACTTC
few,TRBV7-8,NA,TRBJ1-5,CASSHWGLEQPQHF,TGTGCCAGCAGCCACTGGGGGTTGGAGCAGCCCCAGCATTTT
NA,TRBV11-2,TRBD2,TRBJ2-3,CASSVRDYLTDTQYF,TGTGCCAGCAGCGTCCGGGACTACCTCACAGATACGCAGTATTTT
NA,TRBV9,NA,TRBJ1-5,CASSVVGQNLLANQPQHF,TGTGCCAGCAGCGTAGTGGGGCAGAACCTGCTCGCGAATCAGCCCCAGCATTTT
NA,TRBV27,NA,TRBJ2-3,CASRPRDGGYTDTQYF,TGTGCCAGCAGGCCAAGGGACGGAGGTTACACAGATACGCAGTATTTT
NA,TRBV7-8,NA,TRBJ1-1,CASSLYGAGEAFF,TGTGCCAGCAGCTTATATGGAGCTGGGGAAGCTTTCTTT
NA,TRBV6-1,NA,TRBJ2-3,CASSPGYSGRDTQYF,TGTGCCAGCAGCCCAGGTTACAGCGGACGAGATACGCAGTATTTT
NA,TRBV7-8,NA,TRBJ1-1,CASSSTLRTEAFF,TGTGCCAGCAGCTCTACCCTGCGCACTGAAGCTTTCTTT
NA,TRBV6-4,NA,TRBJ1-1,CASSDPGTQEAFF,TGTGCCAGCAGTGACCCCGGGACCCAAGAAGCTTTCTTT
NA,TRBV2,NA,TRBJ1-5,CASTRGTDSNQPQHF,TGTGCCAGCACGAGGGGGACGGATAGCAATCAGCCCCAGCATTTT
NA,TRBV11-2,NA,TRBJ1-2,CASSLGLGDYGYTF,TGTGCCAGCAGCTTAGGCTTGGGAGACTATGGCTACACCTTC
NA,TRBV19,NA,TRBJ1-5,CATTASPNQPQHF,TGTGCCACCACGGCCTCCCCCAATCAGCCCCAGCATTTT
NA,TRBV19,NA,TRBJ1-4,CASSKGHPPIATNEKLFF,TGTGCCAGTAGTAAGGGGCATCCTCCAATTGCAACTAATGAAAAACTGTTTTTT
NA,TRBV5-6,TRBD2,TRBJ2-7,CASSFGSGRAGEQYF,TGTGCCAGCAGCTTCGGGAGCGGGAGGGCCGGAGAGCAGTACTTC
NA,TRBV7-9,TRBD2,TRBJ2-3,CASSLGLAREDTQYF,TGTGCCAGCAGCTTAGGACTAGCGAGGGAGGATACGCAGTATTTT
NA,TRBV28,TRBD1,TRBJ2-7,CASSLPTGWSYEQYF,TGTGCCAGCAGTTTACCGACAGGGTGGTCCTACGAGCAGTACTTC
once,TRBV7-6,NA,TRBJ2-5,CASSPTQETQYF,TGTGCCAGCAGCCCAACTCAAGAGACCCAGTACTTC
once,TRBV10-1,TRBD1,TRBJ1-5,CASRKGGGQKSNQPQHF,TGCGCCAGCAGGAAAGGGGGCGGGCAGAAAAGCAATCAGCCCCAGCATTTT
NA,TRBV14,NA,TRBJ1-5,CASSPGAYGWPQHF,TGTGCCAGCAGCCCGGGGGCCTATGGTTGGCCCCAGCATTTT
NA,TRBV7-3,NA,TRBJ2-6,CASSLTGVSGANVLTF,TGTGCCAGCAGCTTAACGGGAGTATCTGGGGCCAACGTCCTGACTTTC
NA,TRBV7-8,NA,TRBJ2-2,CASSSGPESSWTGELFF,TGTGCCAGCAGCTCAGGGCCAGAGTCTAGTTGGACCGGGGAGCTGTTTTTT
NA,TRBV4-1,TRBD1,TRBJ1-2,CASSQVPGDSYGYTF,TGCGCCAGCAGCCAAGTGCCGGGGGACAGCTATGGCTACACCTTC
NA,TRBV4-1,TRBD2,TRBJ2-1,CASSQGQREGLNEQFF,TGCGCCAGCAGCCAAGGGCAGCGGGAGGGCCTGAATGAGCAGTTCTTC
NA,TRBV12-2,NA,TRBJ1-4,CASRFRRWWQENEKLFF,TGTGCAAGTCGCTTTCGGAGGTGGTGGCAAGAAAATGAAAAACTGTTTTTT